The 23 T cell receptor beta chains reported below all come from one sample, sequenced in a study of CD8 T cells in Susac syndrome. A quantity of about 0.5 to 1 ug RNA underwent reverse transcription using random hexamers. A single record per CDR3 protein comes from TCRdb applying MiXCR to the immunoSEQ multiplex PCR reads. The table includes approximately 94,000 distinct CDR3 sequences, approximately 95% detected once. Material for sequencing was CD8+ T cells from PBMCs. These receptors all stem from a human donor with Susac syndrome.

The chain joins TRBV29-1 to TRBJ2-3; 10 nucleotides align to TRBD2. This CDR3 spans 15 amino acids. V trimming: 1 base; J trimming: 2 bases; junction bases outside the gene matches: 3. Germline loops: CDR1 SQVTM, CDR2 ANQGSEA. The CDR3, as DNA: TGCAGCGTTGAAGCCAGCGGGAGGGTCACAGATACGCAGTATTTT. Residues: CSVEASGRVTDTQYF.

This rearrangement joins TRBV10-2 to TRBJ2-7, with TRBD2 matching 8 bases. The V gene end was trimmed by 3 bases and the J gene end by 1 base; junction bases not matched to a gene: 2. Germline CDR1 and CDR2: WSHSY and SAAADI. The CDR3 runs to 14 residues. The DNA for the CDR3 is TGCGCCAGCAGTGAAGCGGGAGCGTCCTACGAGCAGTACTTC. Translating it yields CASSEAGASYEQYF.

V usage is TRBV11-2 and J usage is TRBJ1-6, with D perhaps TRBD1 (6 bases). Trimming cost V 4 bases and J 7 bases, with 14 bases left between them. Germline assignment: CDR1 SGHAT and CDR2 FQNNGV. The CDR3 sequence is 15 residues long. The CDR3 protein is CASSSPTGKNSPLHF. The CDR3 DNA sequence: TGTGCCAGCAGCTCTCCAACAGGGAAGAATTCACCCCTCCACTTT. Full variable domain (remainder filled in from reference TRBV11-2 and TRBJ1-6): EAGVAQSPRYKIIEKRQSVAFWCNPISGHATLYWYQQILGQGPKLLIQFQNNGVVDDSQLPKDRFSAERLKGVDSTLKIQPAKLEDSAVYLCASSSPTGKNSPLHFGNGTRLTVT.

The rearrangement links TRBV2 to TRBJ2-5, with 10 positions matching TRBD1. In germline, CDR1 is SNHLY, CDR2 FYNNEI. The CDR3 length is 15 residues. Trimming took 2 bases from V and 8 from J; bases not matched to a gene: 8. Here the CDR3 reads CASSESSGTGATQYF. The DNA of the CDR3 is TGTGCCAGCAGTGAATCGTCGGGGACAGGGGCAACCCAGTACTTC.

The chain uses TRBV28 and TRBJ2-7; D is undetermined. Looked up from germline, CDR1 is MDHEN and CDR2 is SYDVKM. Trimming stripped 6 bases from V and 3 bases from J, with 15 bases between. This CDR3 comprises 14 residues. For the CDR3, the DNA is TGTGCCAGCAGCGATCTAAAGTCAATCTACGAGCAGTACTTC. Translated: CASSDLKSIYEQYF.

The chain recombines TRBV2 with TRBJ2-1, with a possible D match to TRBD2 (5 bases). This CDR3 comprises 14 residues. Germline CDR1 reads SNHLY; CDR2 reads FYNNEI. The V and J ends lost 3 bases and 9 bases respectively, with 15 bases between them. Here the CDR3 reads CASSEAQGSPEQFF. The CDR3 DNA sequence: TGTGCCAGCAGTGAGGCCCAAGGGAGTCCTGAGCAGTTCTTC.

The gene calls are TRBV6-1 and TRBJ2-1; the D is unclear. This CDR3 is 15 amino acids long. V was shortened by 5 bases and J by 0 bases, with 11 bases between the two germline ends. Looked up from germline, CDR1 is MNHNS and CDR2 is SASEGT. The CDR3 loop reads CASSPQESSYNEQFF. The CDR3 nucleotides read TGTGCCAGCAGTCCCCAGGAGAGCTCCTACAATGAGCAGTTCTTC.

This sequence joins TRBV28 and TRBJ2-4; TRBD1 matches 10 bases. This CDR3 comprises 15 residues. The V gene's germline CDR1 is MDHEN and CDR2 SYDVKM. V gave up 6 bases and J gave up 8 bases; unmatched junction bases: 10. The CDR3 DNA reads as TGTGCCAGCAGCTCTTCCCGGGACAGGGGTGACATTCAGTACTTC. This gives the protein CASSSSRDRGDIQYF.

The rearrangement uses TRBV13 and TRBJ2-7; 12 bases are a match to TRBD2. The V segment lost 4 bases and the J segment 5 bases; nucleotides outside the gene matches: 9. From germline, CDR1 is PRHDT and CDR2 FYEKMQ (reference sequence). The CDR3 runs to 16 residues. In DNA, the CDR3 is TGTGCCAGCAGCTCGAGGAGGGGACTAGCGGGCCACGAGCAGTACTTC. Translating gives CASSSRRGLAGHEQYF.

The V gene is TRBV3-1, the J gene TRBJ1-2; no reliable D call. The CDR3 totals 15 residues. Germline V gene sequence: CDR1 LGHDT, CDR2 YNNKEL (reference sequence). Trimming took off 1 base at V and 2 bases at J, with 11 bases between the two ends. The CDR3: CASSQVGEENYGYTF. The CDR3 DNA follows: TGTGCCAGCAGCCAAGTCGGGGAGGAGAACTATGGCTACACCTTC.

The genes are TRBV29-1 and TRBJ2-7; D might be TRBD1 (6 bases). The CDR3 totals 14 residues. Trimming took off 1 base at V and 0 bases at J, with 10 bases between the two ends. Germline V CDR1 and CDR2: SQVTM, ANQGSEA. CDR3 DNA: TGCAGCGTTGAAGCAGGGGATGGCTCCTACGAGCAGTACTTC. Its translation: CSVEAGDGSYEQYF.

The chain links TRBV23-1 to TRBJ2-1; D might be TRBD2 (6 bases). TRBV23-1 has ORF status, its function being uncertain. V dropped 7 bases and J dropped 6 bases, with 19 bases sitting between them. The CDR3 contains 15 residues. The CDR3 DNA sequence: TGCGCCAGCACTCATGGTGGGAGGCTGGTCAATGAGCAGTTCTTC. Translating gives CASTHGGRLVNEQFF.

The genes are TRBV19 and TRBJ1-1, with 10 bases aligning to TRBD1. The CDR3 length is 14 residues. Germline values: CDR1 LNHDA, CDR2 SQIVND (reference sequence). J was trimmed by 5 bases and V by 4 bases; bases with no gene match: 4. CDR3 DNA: TGTGCCAGTAGTACTCCGGGACAGGGGACTGAAGCTTTCTTT. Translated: CASSTPGQGTEAFF.

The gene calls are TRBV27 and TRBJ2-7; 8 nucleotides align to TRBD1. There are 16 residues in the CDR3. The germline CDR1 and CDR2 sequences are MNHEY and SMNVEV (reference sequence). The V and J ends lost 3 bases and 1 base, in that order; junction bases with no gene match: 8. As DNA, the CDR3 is TGTGCCAGCAGTTTGGTCGGGGACAGGCTTTCCTACGAGCAGTACTTC. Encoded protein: CASSLVGDRLSYEQYF.

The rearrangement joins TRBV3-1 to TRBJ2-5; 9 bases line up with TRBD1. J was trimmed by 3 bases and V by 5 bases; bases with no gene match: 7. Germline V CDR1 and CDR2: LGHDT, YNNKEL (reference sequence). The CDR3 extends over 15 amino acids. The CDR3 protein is CASSAGQGRKETQYF. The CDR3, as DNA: TGTGCCAGCAGCGCCGGACAGGGGAGGAAAGAGACCCAGTACTTC.

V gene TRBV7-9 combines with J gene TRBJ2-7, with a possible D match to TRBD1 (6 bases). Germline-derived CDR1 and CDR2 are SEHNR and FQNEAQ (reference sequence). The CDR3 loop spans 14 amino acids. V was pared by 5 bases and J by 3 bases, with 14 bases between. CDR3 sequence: CASSPPGQSYEQYF. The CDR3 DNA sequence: TGTGCCAGCAGCCCCCCGGGACAAAGCTACGAGCAGTACTTC.

Here the CDR3 reads CASSYYSGHPQPQHF. Written as DNA, the CDR3 is TGTGCCAGCAGTTACTACTCGGGACATCCTCAGCCCCAGCATTTT. The chain links TRBV6-6 to TRBJ1-5; D is perhaps TRBD1 (6 bases). CDR3 length equals 15 residues. Trimming pared 1 base from V and 6 bases from J, leaving 13 bases between. Germline V gives CDR1 MNHNY, CDR2 SVGAGI (reference sequence).

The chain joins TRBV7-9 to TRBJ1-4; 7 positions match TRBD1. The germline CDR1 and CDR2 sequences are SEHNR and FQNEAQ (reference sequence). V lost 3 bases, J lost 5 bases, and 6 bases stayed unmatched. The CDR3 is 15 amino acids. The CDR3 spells CASSLGNRGNEKLFF. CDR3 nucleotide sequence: TGTGCCAGCAGCTTGGGGAACAGGGGAAATGAAAAACTGTTTTTT.

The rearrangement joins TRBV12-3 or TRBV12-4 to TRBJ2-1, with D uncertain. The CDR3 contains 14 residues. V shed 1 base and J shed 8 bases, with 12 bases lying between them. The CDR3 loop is CASSLEAVGDEQFF. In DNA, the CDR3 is TGTGCCAGCAGTTTAGAAGCCGTTGGCGATGAGCAGTTCTTC.

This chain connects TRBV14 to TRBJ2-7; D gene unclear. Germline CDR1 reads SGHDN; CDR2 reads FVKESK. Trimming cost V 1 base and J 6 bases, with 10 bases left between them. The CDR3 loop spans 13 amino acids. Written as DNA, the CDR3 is TGTGCCAGCAGCCAAGGGGGTACGCTCGAGCAGTACTTC. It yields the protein CASSQGGTLEQYF.

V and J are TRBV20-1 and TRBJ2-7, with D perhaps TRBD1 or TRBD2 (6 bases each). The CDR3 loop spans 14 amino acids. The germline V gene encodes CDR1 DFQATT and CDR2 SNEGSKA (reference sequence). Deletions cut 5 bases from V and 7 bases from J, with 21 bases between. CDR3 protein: CSAQAGGPEGEQYF. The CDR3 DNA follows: TGCAGTGCTCAGGCCGGGGGCCCTGAGGGGGAGCAGTACTTC.

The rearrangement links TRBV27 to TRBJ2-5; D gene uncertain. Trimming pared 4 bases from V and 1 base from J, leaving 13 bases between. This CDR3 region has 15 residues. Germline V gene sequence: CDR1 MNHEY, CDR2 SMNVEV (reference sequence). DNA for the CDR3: TGTGCCAGCAGTTCCTTGACAAACTCCCAAGAGACCCAGTACTTC. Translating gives CASSSLTNSQETQYF.

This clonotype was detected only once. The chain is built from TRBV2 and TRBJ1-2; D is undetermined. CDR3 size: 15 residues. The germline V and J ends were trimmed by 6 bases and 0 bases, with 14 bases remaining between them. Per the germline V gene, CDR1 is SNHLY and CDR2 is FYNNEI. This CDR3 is CASSARSMANYGYTF. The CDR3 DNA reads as TGTGCCAGCAGCGCTCGGTCCATGGCTAACTATGGCTACACCTTC.